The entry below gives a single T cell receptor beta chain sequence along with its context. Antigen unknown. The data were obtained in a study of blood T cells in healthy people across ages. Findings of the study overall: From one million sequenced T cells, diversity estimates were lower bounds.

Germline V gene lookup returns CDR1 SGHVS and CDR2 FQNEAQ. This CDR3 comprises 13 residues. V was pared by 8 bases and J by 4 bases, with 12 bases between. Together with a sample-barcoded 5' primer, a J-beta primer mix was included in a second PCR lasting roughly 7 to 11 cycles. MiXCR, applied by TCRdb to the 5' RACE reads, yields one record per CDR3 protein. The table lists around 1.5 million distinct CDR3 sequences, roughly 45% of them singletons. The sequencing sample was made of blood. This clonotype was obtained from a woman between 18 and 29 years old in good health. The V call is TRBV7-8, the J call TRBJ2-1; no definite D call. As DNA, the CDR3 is TGTGCCAGCTTAGCAGGTCTATACAATGAGCAGTTCTTC. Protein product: CASLAGLYNEQFF.